These T cell receptor beta chains were read from a single sample in a study of T cell repertoires in cytomegalovirus infection. MiXCR, run by TCRdb on the reads, gives a single entry per CDR3 protein. The table records around 300,000 distinct CDR3 sequences, roughly 25% of them present only once. These receptors lack a known antigen. Sequenced material: cultured PBMCs, taken from culture after CMV antigen stimulation. These receptors were obtained from a human donor in good health (CMV status not recorded). Some clones in this sample may be carry-over from other donors' samples. Both conserved end residues are part of each CDR3. A D gene is named only where the DNA matches it firmly. Size is stated for part of the rows, as once, few or many counts, or as a class when the clone is expanded.

j_call	clone_size	d_call	v_call	cdr3_nt	cdr3_aa
TRBJ1-2	many	TRBD1	TRBV7-2	TGTGCCAGCAGCTCTAGGGCGGGACAGGGGAATTATGGCTACACCTTC	CASSSRAGQGNYGYTF
TRBJ2-5	few	.	TRBV7-2	TGTGCCAGCAGCCCCCTGGGGGCGGGAGAGGGGACCCAGTACTTC	CASSPLGAGEGTQYF
TRBJ1-2	.	TRBD1	TRBV7-9	TGTGCCAGCAGCGCGACAGGGGGGACGGATGGCTACACCTTC	CASSATGGTDGYTF
TRBJ2-7	many	TRBD2	TRBV7-9	TGTGCCAGCAGCTGGGGGGGGCTAGCGGGAGATGAGCAGTACTTC	CASSWGGLAGDEQYF
TRBJ2-3	few	.	TRBV20-1	TGCAGTGCTAGAGATGGGGCGGGCACAGATACGCAGTATTTT	CSARDGAGTDTQYF
TRBJ1-2	few	.	TRBV15	TGTGCCACCAGCAGAGATCGGCAGAATAGCTACACCTTC	CATSRDRQNSYTF
TRBJ2-3	.	TRBD2	TRBV4-1	TGCGCCAGCAGGCCTAGCGGGAGACCAGATACGCAGTATTTT	CASRPSGRPDTQYF
TRBJ1-5	medium-sized	.	TRBV7-8	TGTGCCAGCAGCCCAACAGAAAATCAGCCCCAGCATTTT	CASSPTENQPQHF
TRBJ2-1	many	.	TRBV7-9	TGTGCCAGCAGCTTCCCCACAGGGACCGGTGAGCAGTTCTTC	CASSFPTGTGEQFF
TRBJ2-7	few	.	TRBV29-1	TGCAGCGTTGAAGAAGTAGGAGGGACAGCTTACGAGCAGTACTTC	CSVEEVGGTAYEQYF
TRBJ2-3	many	TRBD2	TRBV24-1	TGTGCCACCAGTGAGGGGCCCGGGACTAGAGGGACAGATACGCAGTATTTT	CATSEGPGTRGTDTQYF
TRBJ1-2	many	.	TRBV4-3	TGCGCCAGCAGCCAAGCGGGGGGGGGCGCGAACTATGGCTACACCTTC	CASSQAGGGANYGYTF
TRBJ2-3	.	.	TRBV18	TGTGCCAGCTCACTAAATTTAGCGCCCAGCACAGATACGCAGTATTTT	CASSLNLAPSTDTQYF
TRBJ2-7	few	.	TRBV5-6	TGTGCCAGCAGCCTGGGCGGGACACTCAAACCTTACGAGCAGTACTTC	CASSLGGTLKPYEQYF
TRBJ2-1	.	TRBD2	TRBV24-1	TGTGCCACCAGTGATCAAATAGCGGGGCACTCCTACAATGAGCAGTTCTTC	CATSDQIAGHSYNEQFF
TRBJ2-3	many	.	TRBV7-2	TGTGCCAGCAGCCTATTTAAGACTAGCACAGATACGCAGTATTTT	CASSLFKTSTDTQYF
TRBJ1-1	few	.	TRBV19	TGTGCCAGTAGTTCCGGGTACACTGAAGCTTTCTTT	CASSSGYTEAFF
TRBJ2-3	.	TRBD2	TRBV5-1	TGCGCCAGCAGTTGGGCGGGAGGCCTCACAGATACGCAGTATTTT	CASSWAGGLTDTQYF
TRBJ2-7	.	TRBD2	TRBV28	TGTGCCAGCGCACAATCCTCCGGGGGGGTCTACGAGCAGTACTTC	CASAQSSGGVYEQYF
TRBJ2-1	many	.	TRBV15	TGTGCCACCAGCAGAGATGGCATAGCGAAGAGTGAGCAGTTCTTC	CATSRDGIAKSEQFF
TRBJ1-3	many	.	TRBV7-2	TGTGCCAGCAGCCTTACTAACTCTGGAAACACCATATATTTT	CASSLTNSGNTIYF
TRBJ2-5	.	TRBD2	TRBV6-2/TRBV6-3	TGTGCCAGCAGTTCTTGGCTAGCGGGAGGACAAGAGACCCAGTACTTC	CASSSWLAGGQETQYF
TRBJ1-1	.	.	TRBV5-1	TGCGCCAGCAGCTTGGCGGCAGGGAACACTGAAGCTTTCTTT	CASSLAAGNTEAFF
TRBJ2-1	.	.	TRBV4-1	TGTGCCAGCAGCCAAGATCTCATCGGATACAATGAGCAGTTCTTC	CASSQDLIGYNEQFF
TRBJ1-1	.	TRBD1	TRBV5-5	TGTGCCAGCAGCTTATACAGGGGAACTGAAGCTTTCTTT	CASSLYRGTEAFF
TRBJ2-4	few	.	TRBV6-2/TRBV6-3	TGTGCCAGCAGCAACACAGCACCCTCGGCCAAAAACATTCAGTACTTC	CASSNTAPSAKNIQYF
TRBJ2-2	many	.	TRBV7-2	TGTGCCAGCAGCTTAGGTCGGAAACCCACCGGGGAGCTGTTTTTT	CASSLGRKPTGELFF
TRBJ2-3	.	TRBD1	TRBV5-4	TGTGCCAGCAGCTCCGGGACAGGGGACACAGATACGCAGTATTTT	CASSSGTGDTDTQYF
TRBJ1-2	few	TRBD1	TRBV7-2	TGTGCCAGCAGCTCCCGAAAACAGGGGCTAGGGTATGGCTACACCTTC	CASSSRKQGLGYGYTF
TRBJ2-1	few	.	TRBV10-3	TGTGCCATCAGTGGTGGTGGGGCAGAGGACAATGAGCAGTTCTTC	CAISGGGAEDNEQFF
TRBJ1-1	few	.	TRBV7-8	TGTGCCAGCAGCTTAGTAGCAGGGTTCCAAGCTTTCTTT	CASSLVAGFQAFF
TRBJ1-3	.	.	TRBV6-2/TRBV6-3	TGTGCCAGCAGTTACACCGGTGCGGCTGGAAACACCATATATTTT	CASSYTGAAGNTIYF
TRBJ2-1	.	TRBD1	TRBV4-3	TGCGCCAGCAGCCAAGATTGGACAGGCTCCTACAATGAGCAGTTCTTC	CASSQDWTGSYNEQFF
TRBJ2-5	.	.	TRBV29-1	TGCAGCGTTGAAGGGGGGACTCAAGAGACCCAGTACTTC	CSVEGGTQETQYF
TRBJ2-2	few	.	TRBV5-5	TGTGCCAGCAGCTTGGCCGCGGGTAAAGGGGCCGGGGAGCTGTTTTTT	CASSLAAGKGAGELFF
TRBJ2-2	.	TRBD1	TRBV19	TGTGCCAGTCAAAGACAGGGGGGAACCGGGGAGCTGTTTTTT	CASQRQGGTGELFF
TRBJ2-3	few	TRBD2	TRBV10-3	TGTGCCACCACGGGGGGGACAGATACGCAGTATTTT	CATTGGTDTQYF
TRBJ1-1	.	.	TRBV12-5	TGTGCTAGTGGTCCACGTCTCGACAGGAACACTGAAGCTTTCTTT	CASGPRLDRNTEAFF
TRBJ1-3	many	.	TRBV7-2	TGTGCCAGCAGCTTATGGCAGCAACCTGGAAACACCATATATTTT	CASSLWQQPGNTIYF
TRBJ2-5	.	.	TRBV6-1	TGTGCCACCAAAATTAGCGAGACCCAGTACTTC	CATKISETQYF
TRBJ1-2	.	.	TRBV5-4	TGTGCCAGCAGCTTGCTGGGCGCGACTAACTATGGCTACACCTTC	CASSLLGATNYGYTF
TRBJ2-2	few	.	TRBV12-5	TGTGCTAGTGCCATCGGACTGAACACCGGGGAGCTGTTTTTT	CASAIGLNTGELFF
TRBJ1-5	.	TRBD1	TRBV6-2/TRBV6-3	TGTGCCAGCAACCAAGGGGGCCCTCAGCCCCAGCATTTT	CASNQGGPQPQHF
TRBJ2-1	many	.	TRBV20-1	TGCAGTGCTAGAGTGGGGGTGAGAGGCAATGAGCAGTTCTTC	CSARVGVRGNEQFF
TRBJ2-1	.	TRBD2	TRBV5-1	TGCGCCAGCAGCTTGCACGGCGGGAGGGCCGTTGAGCAGTTCTTC	CASSLHGGRAVEQFF